These 24 T cell receptor beta chains were all obtained from the same sample, sequenced in a study of blood T cell repertoires in COVID-19. Clones were read by immunoSEQ multiplex PCR, and TCRdb kept only the in-frame ones, dropping some. The sample shows roughly 180,000 clones, more than 65% of them seen only once. Specimen: PBMCs or T cells enriched from blood (not recorded which). These receptors all come from a middle-aged woman with acute COVID-19.

The chain couples TRBV18 to TRBJ1-1; 7 bases are a match to TRBD1. The V gene's germline CDR1 is KGHSH and CDR2 LQKENI. Unmatched junction bases numbered 8, after V lost 4 bases and J lost 3 bases. This CDR3 is 15 amino acids long. The CDR3 DNA is TGTGCCAGCTCACTTACTACAGGGGCGGACACTGAAGCTTTCTTT. Translation gives CASSLTTGADTEAFF.

V is TRBV7-3 and J is TRBJ2-1; 9 bases map to TRBD2. Per the germline V gene, CDR1 is SGHTA and CDR2 is FQGTGA. The length of the CDR3 is 14 residues. Germline trimming cut 9 bases from V and 6 bases from J; bases unmatched to any gene: 9. The CDR3 nucleotides are TGTGCCAGTCTTACTCCAGCGGGAGGCAATGAGCAGTTCTTC. It codes for CASLTPAGGNEQFF. Filled out from reference TRBV7-3 and TRBJ2-1, the complete variable domain reads GAGVSQTPSNKVTEKGKYVELRCDPISGHTALYWYRQSLGQGPEFLIYFQGTGAADDSGLPNDRFFAVRPEGSVSTLKIQRTERGDSAVYLCASLTPAGGNEQFFGPGTRLTVL.

V is TRBV7-3 and J is TRBJ2-2; possible D gene TRBD2, 6 bases. The CDR3 extends over 16 amino acids. V lost 1 base and J 5 bases, leaving 14 bases between the germline ends. CDR1 and CDR2 from the germline V gene are SGHTA and FQGTGA. CDR3 in amino acids: CASSLMGGAVTGELFF. In DNA form, the CDR3 reads TGTGCCAGCAGCTTAATGGGGGGAGCGGTAACCGGGGAGCTGTTTTTT.

The rearrangement links TRBV5-1 to TRBJ1-2, with a weak D call TRBD1 (5 bases). This CDR3 has 14 residues. V shed 4 bases and J shed 0 bases, with 10 bases lying between them. Germline V gives CDR1 SGHRS, CDR2 YFSETQ. The CDR3 DNA is TGCGCCAGCAGCACCGGACACCCTAACTATGGCTACACCTTC. It specifies CASSTGHPNYGYTF.

J is TRBJ2-5 and V is TRBV7-9; 7 nucleotides match TRBD2. After removal of 4 bases from V and 1 base from J, the junction contained 3 bases not matched to a gene. The CDR3 has 14 residues. The germline V gene encodes CDR1 SEHNR and CDR2 FQNEAQ (reference sequence). The CDR3 loop reads CASSWGLIQETQYF. CDR3 sequence (DNA): TGTGCCAGCAGCTGGGGACTAATCCAAGAGACCCAGTACTTC.

This clone was counted once. This rearrangement joins TRBV5-5 to TRBJ2-6; D unresolved. The V gene lost 0 bases and the J gene lost 0 bases, with 7 bases spanning the gap. There are 16 residues in the CDR3. The germline V gene encodes CDR1 SGHKS and CDR2 YYEKEE (reference sequence). The CDR3 loop reads CASSLGAPSGANVLTF. In nucleotides, the CDR3 is TGTGCCAGCAGCTTGGGGGCCCCCTCTGGGGCCAACGTCCTGACTTTC.

This rearrangement joins TRBV3-1 (or the pseudogene TRBV3-2) to TRBJ2-7, with TRBD2 as a possible D gene (6 bases). V was shortened by 1 base and J by 0 bases, with 7 bases between the two germline ends. The CDR3 totals 14 residues. CDR1 and CDR2 from the germline V gene are LGHDT and YNNKEL (reference sequence). This chain's CDR3 is CASSQGGASYEQYF. DNA of the CDR3: TGTGCCAGCAGCCAAGGCGGGGCCTCCTACGAGCAGTACTTC.

Only a few counts were recorded for this clone. The J gene is TRBJ2-3, the V gene TRBV5-1; D is unclear. Germline values: CDR1 SGHRS, CDR2 YFSETQ. V was clipped by 6 bases and J by 2 bases, with 16 bases between them. The CDR3 length is 15 residues. Here the CDR3 reads CASTPFPGNTDTQYF. The CDR3, as DNA: TGCGCCAGCACCCCCTTTCCGGGTAACACAGATACGCAGTATTTT.

This chain joins TRBV11-1 and TRBJ1-2; D gene ambiguous. CDR1 and CDR2 (germline): SGHAT, FQDESV (reference sequence). There are 14 residues in the CDR3. V dropped 2 bases and J dropped 1 base, with 8 bases sitting between them. DNA of the CDR3: TGTGCCAGCAGCTTAACTCGCGGTAACTATGGCTACACCTTC. Translating it yields CASSLTRGNYGYTF.

This clone turned up a few times. The chain employs TRBV5-1 and TRBJ2-1; D remains ambiguous. Trimming removed 2 bases from V and 8 bases from J, with 5 bases in between. This CDR3 is 11 amino acids long. Germline values: CDR1 SGHRS, CDR2 YFSETQ. For the CDR3, the DNA is TGCGCCAGCAGCTTACTCGATGAGCAGTTCTTC. This sequence encodes CASSLLDEQFF.

The chain couples TRBV7-9 to TRBJ2-7, with 16 bases identical to TRBD2. The CDR3 totals 18 residues. The V segment lost 5 bases and the J segment 0 bases; nucleotides outside the gene matches: 7. The germline CDR1 and CDR2 sequences are SEHNR and FQNEAQ (reference sequence). CDR3: CASSPGLAGGPISYEQYV. CDR3 nucleotides: TGTGCCAGCAGCCCGGGACTAGCGGGAGGGCCGATCTCCTACGAGCAGTACGTC.

The chain combines TRBV3-1 (or the pseudogene TRBV3-2) with TRBJ2-5; 8 positions match TRBD2. Per germline, CDR1 LGHDT and CDR2 YNNKEL (reference sequence). The CDR3 covers 14 residues. V gave up 1 base and J gave up 6 bases; unmatched junction bases: 4. The CDR3 coding sequence is TGTGCCAGCAGCCAAGCTAGCGGGTGGAAGACCCAGTACTTC. Protein product: CASSQASGWKTQYF.

This chain connects TRBV19 to TRBJ2-2; 11 bases align to TRBD2. Germline CDR1 LNHDA, CDR2 SQIVND (reference sequence). The CDR3 runs 18 residues. Trimming at V came to 5 bases and at J to 2 bases, leaving 10 bases not matched to a gene. The DNA of the CDR3 is TGTGCCAGTAGTTCCAGGTCCGGGACTAGCGGAAACACCGGGGAGCTGTTTTTT. Its translation: CASSSRSGTSGNTGELFF.

This rearrangement joins TRBV28 to TRBJ1-3; maybe TRBD1 (5 bases). V lost 6 bases, J lost 0 bases, and 9 bases lay in between. Germline CDR1 MDHEN, CDR2 SYDVKM. The CDR3 is 14 amino acids. CDR3 DNA sequence: TGTGCCAGCAGGCCAGGGCTCTCTGGAAACACCATATATTTT. Translating gives CASRPGLSGNTIYF.

This chain connects TRBV5-5 to TRBJ1-1, with 8 bases aligning to TRBD1. The ends lost 4 bases at V and 7 bases at J; junction bases unmatched: 6. The length of the CDR3 is 13 residues. Germline V gene sequence: CDR1 SGHKS, CDR2 YYEKEE (reference sequence). CDR3 region: CASSPGTGIEAFF. For the CDR3, the DNA is TGTGCCAGCAGCCCCGGGACAGGTATTGAAGCTTTCTTT.

V gene TRBV30 combines with J gene TRBJ2-5; 7 bases align to TRBD2. This CDR3 has 14 amino acids. Trimming removed 0 bases from V and 5 bases from J; junction bases left unmatched: 6. CDR1 and CDR2 from the germline V gene are GTSNPN and SVGIG (reference sequence). In nucleotides, the CDR3 is TGTGCCTGGAGTGTACAAGCGGGACGGGAGACCCAGTACTTC. It specifies CAWSVQAGRETQYF.

The chain recombines TRBV12-3 or TRBV12-4 with TRBJ2-1, with TRBD2 matching 9 bases. This CDR3 is built from 13 residues. J lost 6 bases, V lost 7 bases, and 4 bases had no gene match. The CDR3 nucleotides are TGTGCCAGCATAGCGGGAGTAGCCAATGAGCAGTTCTTC. Its protein is CASIAGVANEQFF.

The J gene is TRBJ1-4, the V gene TRBV11-2; D is possibly TRBD1 (6 bases). The CDR3 covers 16 residues. V dropped 4 bases and J dropped 0 bases, with 12 bases sitting between them. Per germline, CDR1 SGHAT and CDR2 FQNNGV. The CDR3 nucleotides are TGTGCCAGCAGCTCGCATAACAGGGCAACTAATGAAAAACTGTTTTTT. Protein: CASSSHNRATNEKLFF.

This clone has only one observation. The genes are TRBV29-1 and TRBJ1-2; 10 bases match TRBD1. Unmatched junction bases numbered 2, after V lost 7 bases and J lost 0 bases. The CDR3 is 13 residues long. Looked up from germline, CDR1 is SQVTM and CDR2 is ANQGSEA. Here the CDR3 reads CSDGTGANYGYTF. In DNA form, the CDR3 reads TGCAGCGATGGGACAGGGGCTAACTATGGCTACACCTTC.

This clone qualifies as medium-sized (0.01 to 0.1%). The gene calls are TRBV5-5 and TRBJ2-7; 13 bases map to TRBD2. V gave up 0 bases and J gave up 5 bases; unmatched junction bases: 2. Germline V gives CDR1 SGHKS, CDR2 YYEKEE (reference sequence). The CDR3 extends over 15 amino acids. CDR3 nucleotide sequence: TGTGCCAGCAGCTTGGACGGGACTAGCGGGAACGAGCAGTACTTC. Its protein product is CASSLDGTSGNEQYF.

The rearrangement uses TRBV4-2 and TRBJ1-3; no firm D call. The CDR3 spans 16 residues. Per germline, CDR1 LGHNA and CDR2 YNFKEQ. The V gene lost 0 bases and the J gene lost 7 bases, with 16 bases spanning the gap. CDR3 region: CASSQEWSQIGNTIYF. Here the CDR3 DNA reads TGTGCCAGCAGCCAAGAATGGTCACAGATCGGTAACACCATATATTTT.

Only one count was recorded for this clone. The chain combines TRBV5-4 with TRBJ1-1; D not resolved. CDR3 size: 15 residues. The germline V gene encodes CDR1 SGHNT and CDR2 YYREEE (reference sequence). V was clipped by 0 bases and J by 0 bases, with 9 bases between them. CDR3 nucleotide sequence: TGTGCCAGCAGCTTGGACGGGGTGATGAACACTGAAGCTTTCTTT. It codes for CASSLDGVMNTEAFF.

The rearrangement uses TRBV6-5 and TRBJ2-1; D call uncertain. Germline CDR1 and CDR2: MNHEY and SVGAGI. The CDR3 spans 14 residues. V was clipped by 4 bases and J by 0 bases, with 7 bases between them. Written as DNA, the CDR3 is TGTGCCAGCAGTTCCTGGAGCTCCTACAATGAGCAGTTCTTC. The encoded protein is CASSSWSSYNEQFF.

The rearrangement uses TRBV7-9 and TRBJ1-2; TRBD1 matches at 7 bases. The J segment lost 8 bases and the V segment lost 4 bases, leaving 10 bases of the junction unmatched. CDR3 size: 14 residues. Germline CDR1 reads SEHNR; CDR2 reads FQNEAQ (reference sequence). CDR3 coding DNA: TGTGCCAGCAGCTCGACAGGGTCCTTTCGAGGCTACACCTTC. It translates to CASSSTGSFRGYTF.